The source of this TCR beta chain is a study of a mutant IDH1 vaccine in newly diagnosed glioma. At the level of the study: Treated patients showed a male proportion of approximately 62%, a female proportion of around 40%, and a mean age of approximately 40 years. Most had both radiotherapy and temozolomide beforehand; others had only one. Study results and caveats: The study observed vaccine-induced immune responses in 90% to 95% of patients.

In the case of this clone: What it binds is unknown.

The V gene's germline CDR1 is SGHNT and CDR2 YYREEE (reference sequence). V trimming: 4 bases; J trimming: 4 bases; junction bases outside the gene matches: 6. The CDR3 sequence is 17 residues long. As for time point: week 23, last vaccination. Each vaccine dose was 300 ug of mutant IDH1 20-mer peptide, with topical imiquimod. New IDH1-mutant, ATRX-lost WHO grade 3 or 4 astrocytomas occurred in donors. Produced via immunoSEQ multiplex PCR; TCRdb's table is partial and in-frame only. Altogether 29,000 or so clones are present, roughly 80% being singletons, with the ten largest covering around 8%. The V and J genes are TRBV5-4 and TRBJ2-2; 14 bases fit TRBD2. The sequence derives from a woman aged 18-29 years with glioma. This specimen was PBMCs, taken from a glioma patient whose treatment included an IDH1 peptide vaccine. The CDR3 loop is CASSGGLAGESTGELFF. CDR3 DNA: TGTGCCAGCAGCGGGGGACTAGCGGGAGAGAGCACCGGGGAGCTGTTTTTT.